This T cell receptor (beta chain) is from a study of lymphopenia after photon versus proton radiotherapy. Germline V gene lookup returns CDR1 MNHNS and CDR2 SASEGT. The CDR3 sequence is 15 residues long. V lost 10 bases, J lost 7 bases, and 23 bases lay in between. Turning to this clone: Its antigen is still unknown.

General observations from the study: After lymphocyte nadir, photon-treated repertoires showed oligoclonal expansion, especially CD8+ Temra. Relative stability marked proton patients; photon patients lost diversity and naive cells. Survival link was tested only in deceased patients; proton benefit remains a possibility. Post-nadir TCR diversity decline inversely tracked overall survival among those who died.

Clones were sequenced by immunoSEQ multiplex PCR, and TCRdb holds only the in-frame ones, with some missing. The data contain about 83,000 clones, about 83% of them singletons. This sequence joins TRBV6-1 and TRBJ2-1, with a weak D call TRBD1 (5 bases). This clonotype was obtained from a man aged 55-75 years with pancreatic cancer. The source material was peripheral blood, sampled from a patient treated with proton-based radiotherapy. In DNA form, the CDR3 reads TGTGCCACCAACTTGGAACAGGACGTTAGGAATGAGCAGTTCTTC. It yields the protein CATNLEQDVRNEQFF.